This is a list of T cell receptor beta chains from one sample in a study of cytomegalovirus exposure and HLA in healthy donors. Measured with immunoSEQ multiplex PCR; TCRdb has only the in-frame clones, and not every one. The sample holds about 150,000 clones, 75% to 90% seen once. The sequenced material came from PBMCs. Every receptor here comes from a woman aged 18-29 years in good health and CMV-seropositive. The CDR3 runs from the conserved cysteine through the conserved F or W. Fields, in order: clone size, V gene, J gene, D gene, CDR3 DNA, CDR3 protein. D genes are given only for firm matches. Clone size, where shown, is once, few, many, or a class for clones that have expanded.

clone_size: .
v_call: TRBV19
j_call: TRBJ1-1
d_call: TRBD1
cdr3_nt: TGTGCCAGTAGCACGGACAGGGAGAGGCAAGCTTTCTTT
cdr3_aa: CASSTDRERQAFF

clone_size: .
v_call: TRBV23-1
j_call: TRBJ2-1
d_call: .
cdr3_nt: TGCGCCAGCAGTCAATCTGCACTAAATGAGCAGTTCTTC
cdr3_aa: CASSQSALNEQFF

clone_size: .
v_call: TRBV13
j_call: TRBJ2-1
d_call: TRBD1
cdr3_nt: TGTGCCAGCAGCGATTCGAGGGGGACAGGTTACAATGAGCAGTTCTTC
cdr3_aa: CASSDSRGTGYNEQFF

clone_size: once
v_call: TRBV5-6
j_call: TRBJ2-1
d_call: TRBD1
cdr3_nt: TGTGCCAGCAGCTTAACAGGGGCAAAGGGGGATGAGCAGTTCTTC
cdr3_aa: CASSLTGAKGDEQFF

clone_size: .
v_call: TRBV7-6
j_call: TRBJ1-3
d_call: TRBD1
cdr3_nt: TGTGCCAGCAGCGCCAAGGACAGGGCGAACACCATATATTTT
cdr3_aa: CASSAKDRANTIYF

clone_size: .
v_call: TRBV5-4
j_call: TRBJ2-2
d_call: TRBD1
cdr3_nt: TGTGCCAGCAGCTGGGACAGGGCCGGGGAGCTGTTTTTT
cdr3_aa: CASSWDRAGELFF

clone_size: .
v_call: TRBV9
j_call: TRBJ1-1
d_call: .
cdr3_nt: TGTGCCAGCAGCGGTGGTGGTAGGAACACTGAAGCTTTCTTT
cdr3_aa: CASSGGGRNTEAFF

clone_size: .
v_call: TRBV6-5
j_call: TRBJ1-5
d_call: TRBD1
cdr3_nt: TGTGCCAGCAGTTGGGGACAGGGTGATCAGCCCCAGCATTTT
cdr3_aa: CASSWGQGDQPQHF

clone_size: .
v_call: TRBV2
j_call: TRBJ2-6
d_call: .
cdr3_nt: TGTGCCAGCAGTCCAGGGATGGCCAACGTCCTGACTTTC
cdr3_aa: CASSPGMANVLTF

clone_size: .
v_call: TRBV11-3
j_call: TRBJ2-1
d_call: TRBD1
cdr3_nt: TGTGCCAGCAGCTCATGGGACAGCCTCAATGAGCAGTTCTTC
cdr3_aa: CASSSWDSLNEQFF

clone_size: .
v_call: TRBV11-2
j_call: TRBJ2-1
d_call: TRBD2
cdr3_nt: TGTGCCAGCAGCGGAAACCCACGGGGGGACAATGAGCAGTTCTTC
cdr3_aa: CASSGNPRGDNEQFF

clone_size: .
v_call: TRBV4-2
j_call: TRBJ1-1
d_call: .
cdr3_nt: TGTGCCAGCAGCCAAGACCGCGCCCTGGAAGCTTTCTTT
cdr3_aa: CASSQDRALEAFF

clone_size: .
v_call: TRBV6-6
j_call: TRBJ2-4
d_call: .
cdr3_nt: TGTGCCAGCAGTACCGACAGAGACCAAGCCAAAAACATTCAGTACTTC
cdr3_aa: CASSTDRDQAKNIQYF

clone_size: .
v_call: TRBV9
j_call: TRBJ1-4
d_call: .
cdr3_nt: TGTGCCAGCAGCCCCCATCGGACTAATGAAAAACTGTTTTTT
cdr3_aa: CASSPHRTNEKLFF

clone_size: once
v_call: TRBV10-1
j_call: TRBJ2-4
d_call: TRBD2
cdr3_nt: TGCGCCAGCAGTCTAGGGACTAGCGGAGACATTCAGTACTTC
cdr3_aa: CASSLGTSGDIQYF

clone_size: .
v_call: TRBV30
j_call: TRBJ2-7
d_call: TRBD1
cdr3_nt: TGTGCCTGGAGTGTGAGGGGGCTCTACGAGCAGTACTTC
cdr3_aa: CAWSVRGLYEQYF

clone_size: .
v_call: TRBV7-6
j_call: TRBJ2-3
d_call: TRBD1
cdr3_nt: TGTGCCAGCAGCTTAGGACAGGGTCGAGATACGCAGTATTTT
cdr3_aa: CASSLGQGRDTQYF

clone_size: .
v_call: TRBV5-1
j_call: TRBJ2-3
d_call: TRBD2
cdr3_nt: TGCGCCAGCGGGACTAGCGGGGGGGCGGATACGCAGTATTTT
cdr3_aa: CASGTSGGADTQYF

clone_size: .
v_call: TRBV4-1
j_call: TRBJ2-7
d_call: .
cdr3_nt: TGCGCCAGCAGCGTCCAGGGGACCAGCTCCTACGAGCAGTACTTC
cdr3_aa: CASSVQGTSSYEQYF

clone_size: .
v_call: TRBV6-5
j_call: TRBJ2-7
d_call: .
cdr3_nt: TGTGCCAGCAGTTACTCGAGCATTCGCGAGCAGTACTTC
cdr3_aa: CASSYSSIREQYF

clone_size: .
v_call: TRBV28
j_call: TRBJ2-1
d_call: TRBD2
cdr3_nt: TGTGCCAGCAGACCCCCCGGACTAGCGGGGAACAATGAGCAGTTCTTC
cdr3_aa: CASRPPGLAGNNEQFF

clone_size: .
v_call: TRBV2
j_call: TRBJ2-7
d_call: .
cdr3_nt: TGTGCCAGCAGTGAAGCGCTTTTGTACGGCGGAGACCTCTACGAGCAGTACTTC
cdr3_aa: CASSEALLYGGDLYEQYF

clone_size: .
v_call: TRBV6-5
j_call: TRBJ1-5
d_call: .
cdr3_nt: TGTGCCAGCAGTTTAAGCTTCGGGACAACAAATCAGCCCCAGCATTTT
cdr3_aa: CASSLSFGTTNQPQHF

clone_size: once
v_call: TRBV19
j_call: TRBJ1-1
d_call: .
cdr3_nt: TGTGCCAGTAGCAGGGGCCTGAACACTGAAGCTTTCTTT
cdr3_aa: CASSRGLNTEAFF

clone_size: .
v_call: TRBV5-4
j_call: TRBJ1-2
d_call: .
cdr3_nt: TGTGCCAGCAGCTTTTATCCTAACTATGGCTACACCTTC
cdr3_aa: CASSFYPNYGYTF

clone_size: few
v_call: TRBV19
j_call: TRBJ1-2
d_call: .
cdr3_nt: TGTGCCAGTAGTATTTCTACAGACTATGGCTACACCTTC
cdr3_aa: CASSISTDYGYTF

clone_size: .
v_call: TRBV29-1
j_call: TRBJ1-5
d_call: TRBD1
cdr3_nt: TGCAGCGTTGCCGGGACAGGGAACAATCAGCCCCAGCATTTT
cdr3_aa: CSVAGTGNNQPQHF

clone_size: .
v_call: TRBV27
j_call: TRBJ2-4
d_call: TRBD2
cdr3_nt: TGTGCCAGCAGTTTAGGGACTAGCCATATTCAGTACTTC
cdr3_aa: CASSLGTSHIQYF

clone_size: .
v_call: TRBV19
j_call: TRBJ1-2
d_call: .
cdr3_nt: TGTGCCAGTAGTATAGATTTCCTTGGTGGCAGGTCAAACTATGGCTACACCTTC
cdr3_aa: CASSIDFLGGRSNYGYTF

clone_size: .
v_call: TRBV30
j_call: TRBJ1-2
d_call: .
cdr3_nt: TGTGCCTGGAGTGGGGGCAGGGGCGTGGATGGCTACACCTTC
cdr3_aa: CAWSGGRGVDGYTF

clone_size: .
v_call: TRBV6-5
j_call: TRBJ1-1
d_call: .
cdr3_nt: TGTGCCAGCAGTTACGGAGTTGGAACTGAAGCTTTCTTT
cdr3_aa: CASSYGVGTEAFF

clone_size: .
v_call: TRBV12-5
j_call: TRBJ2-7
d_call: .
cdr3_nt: TGTGCTAGTGCTCCAGGACAGCCCGGCTCCTACGAGCAGTACTTC
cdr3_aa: CASAPGQPGSYEQYF

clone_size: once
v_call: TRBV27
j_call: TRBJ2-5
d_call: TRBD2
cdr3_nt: TGTGCCAGCAGTCGGACTAGCGGGGCCTCCCAAGAGACCCAGTACTTC
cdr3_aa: CASSRTSGASQETQYF

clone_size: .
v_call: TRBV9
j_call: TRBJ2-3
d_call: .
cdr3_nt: TGTGCCAGCAGCCCACAGACAGATACGCAGTATTTT
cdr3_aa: CASSPQTDTQYF

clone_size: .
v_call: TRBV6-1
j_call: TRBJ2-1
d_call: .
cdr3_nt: TGTGCCAGCAGTGAAAGGGGGCGGGGACGTAGCGGGACGTACAATGAGCAGTTCTTC
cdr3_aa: CASSERGRGRSGTYNEQFF

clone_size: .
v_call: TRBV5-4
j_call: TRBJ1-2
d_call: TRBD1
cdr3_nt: TGTGCCAGCAGCATTCAGGACAGGTTGGTCTACACCTTC
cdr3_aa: CASSIQDRLVYTF

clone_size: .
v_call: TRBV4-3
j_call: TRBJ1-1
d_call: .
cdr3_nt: TGCGCCAGCAGCCAAGAACCACAGGGCATGAACACTGAAGCTTTCTTT
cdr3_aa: CASSQEPQGMNTEAFF

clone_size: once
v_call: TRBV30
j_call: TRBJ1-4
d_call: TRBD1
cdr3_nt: TGTGCCTGGGACAGGGCCACTAATGAAAAACTGTTTTTT
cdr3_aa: CAWDRATNEKLFF

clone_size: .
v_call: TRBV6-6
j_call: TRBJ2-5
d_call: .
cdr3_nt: TGTGCCAGCAGGCGCCAACAAGAGACCCAGTACTTC
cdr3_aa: CASRRQQETQYF

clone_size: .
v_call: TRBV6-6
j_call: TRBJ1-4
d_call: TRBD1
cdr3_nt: TGTGCCAGCAGTTACGAAGGGACAGATAATGAAAAACTGTTTTTT
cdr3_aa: CASSYEGTDNEKLFF

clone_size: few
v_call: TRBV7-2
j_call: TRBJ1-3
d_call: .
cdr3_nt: TGTGCCAGCAGCGTAGCTGTTCCTGTTTTCTCTGGAAACACCATATATTTT
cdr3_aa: CASSVAVPVFSGNTIYF

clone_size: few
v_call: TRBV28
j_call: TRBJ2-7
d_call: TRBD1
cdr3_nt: TGTGCCAGCAGCCCAGGACAGGGCCCATACGAGCAGTACTTC
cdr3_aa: CASSPGQGPYEQYF

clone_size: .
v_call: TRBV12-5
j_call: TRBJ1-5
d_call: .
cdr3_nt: TGTGCTAGTGGTCCTACCCGACGCGAGAGGATTGGGAATCAGCCCCAGCATTTT
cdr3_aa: CASGPTRRERIGNQPQHF

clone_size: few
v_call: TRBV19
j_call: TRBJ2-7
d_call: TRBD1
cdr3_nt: TGTGCCAGTAGTTGGGGACAGGGGGCGAGCTACGAGCAGTACTTC
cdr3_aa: CASSWGQGASYEQYF

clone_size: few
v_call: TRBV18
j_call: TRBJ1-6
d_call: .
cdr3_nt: TGTGCCAGCTCACCAGACGCAGGCCTCTCACCCCTCCACTTT
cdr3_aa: CASSPDAGLSPLHF

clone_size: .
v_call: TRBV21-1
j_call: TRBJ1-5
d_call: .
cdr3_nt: TGTGCCAGCAGCAAAGCAACGAGCGGGACAGGGGGCGGTCAGCCCCAGCATTTT
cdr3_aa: CASSKATSGTGGGQPQHF

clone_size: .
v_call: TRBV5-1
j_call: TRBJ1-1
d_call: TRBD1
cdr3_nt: TGCGCCAGCAGTTGGACAGGGAGGACCATGAACACTGAAGCTTTCTTT
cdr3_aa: CASSWTGRTMNTEAFF

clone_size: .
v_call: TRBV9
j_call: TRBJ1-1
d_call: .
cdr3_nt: TGTGTCAGCAGCCCACGACAGAAAACTGAAGCTTTCTTT
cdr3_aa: CVSSPRQKTEAFF

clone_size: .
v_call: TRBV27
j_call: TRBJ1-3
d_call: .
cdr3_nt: TGTGCCAGCCGCCCCCAGGGCTCTGGAAACACCATATATTTT
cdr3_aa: CASRPQGSGNTIYF